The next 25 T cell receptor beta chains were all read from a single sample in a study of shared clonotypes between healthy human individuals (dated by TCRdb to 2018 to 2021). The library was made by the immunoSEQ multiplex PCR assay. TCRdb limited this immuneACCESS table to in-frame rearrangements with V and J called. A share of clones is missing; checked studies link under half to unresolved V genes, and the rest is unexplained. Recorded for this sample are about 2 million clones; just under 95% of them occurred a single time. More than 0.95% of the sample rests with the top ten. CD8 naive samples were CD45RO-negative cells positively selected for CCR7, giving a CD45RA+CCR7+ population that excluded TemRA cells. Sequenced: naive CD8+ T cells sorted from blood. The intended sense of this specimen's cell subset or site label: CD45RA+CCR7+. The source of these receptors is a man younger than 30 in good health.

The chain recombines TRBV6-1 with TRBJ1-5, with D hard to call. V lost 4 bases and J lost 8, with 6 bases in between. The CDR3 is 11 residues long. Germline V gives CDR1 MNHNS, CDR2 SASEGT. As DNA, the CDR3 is TGTGCCAGCAGTGGCCCGGAGCCCCAGCATTTT. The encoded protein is CASSGPEPQHF.

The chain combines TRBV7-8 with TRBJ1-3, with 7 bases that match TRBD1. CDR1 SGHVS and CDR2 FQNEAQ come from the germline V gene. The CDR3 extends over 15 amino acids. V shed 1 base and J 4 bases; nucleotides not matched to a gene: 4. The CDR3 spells CASSLDTGVGNTIYF. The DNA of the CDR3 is TGTGCCAGCAGCTTAGATACAGGGGTCGGAAACACCATATATTTT.

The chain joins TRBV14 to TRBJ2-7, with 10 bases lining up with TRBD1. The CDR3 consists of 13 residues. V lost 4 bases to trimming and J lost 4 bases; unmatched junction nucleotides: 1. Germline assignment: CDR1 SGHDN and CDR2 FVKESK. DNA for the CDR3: TGTGCCAGCAGCCTGGACAGGGGGTACGAGCAGTACTTC. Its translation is CASSLDRGYEQYF.

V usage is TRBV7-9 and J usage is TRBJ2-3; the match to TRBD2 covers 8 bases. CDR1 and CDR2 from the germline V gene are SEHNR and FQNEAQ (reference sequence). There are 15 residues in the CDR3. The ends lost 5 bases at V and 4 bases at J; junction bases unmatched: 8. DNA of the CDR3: TGTGCCAGCAGCCCCGGGGGGGGGCCCCCAGATACGCAGTATTTT. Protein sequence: CASSPGGGPPDTQYF.

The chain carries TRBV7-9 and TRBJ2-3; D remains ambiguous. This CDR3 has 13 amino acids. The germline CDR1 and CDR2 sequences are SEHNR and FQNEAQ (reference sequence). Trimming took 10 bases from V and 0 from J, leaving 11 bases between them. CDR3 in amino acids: CAIDTASTDTQYF. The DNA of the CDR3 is TGTGCCATCGATACAGCTAGCACAGATACGCAGTATTTT.

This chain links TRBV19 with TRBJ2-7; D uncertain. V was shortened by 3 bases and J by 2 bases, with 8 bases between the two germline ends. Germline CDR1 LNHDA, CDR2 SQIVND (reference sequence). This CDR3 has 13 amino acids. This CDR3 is CASSMGFTYEQYF. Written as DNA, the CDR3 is TGTGCCAGTAGTATGGGGTTTACCTACGAGCAGTACTTC. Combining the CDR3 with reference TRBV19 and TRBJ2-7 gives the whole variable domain DGGITQSPKYLFRKEGQNVTLSCEQNLNHDAMYWYRQDPGQGLRLIYYSQIVNDFQKGDIAEGYSVSREKKESFPLTVTSAQKNPTAFYLCASSMGFTYEQYFGPGTRLTVT.

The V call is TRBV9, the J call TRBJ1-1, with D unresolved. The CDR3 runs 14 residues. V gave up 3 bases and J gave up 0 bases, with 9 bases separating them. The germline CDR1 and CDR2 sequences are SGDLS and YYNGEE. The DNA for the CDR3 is TGTGCCAGCAGCGCCGGATCCATGAACACTGAAGCTTTCTTT. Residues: CASSAGSMNTEAFF.

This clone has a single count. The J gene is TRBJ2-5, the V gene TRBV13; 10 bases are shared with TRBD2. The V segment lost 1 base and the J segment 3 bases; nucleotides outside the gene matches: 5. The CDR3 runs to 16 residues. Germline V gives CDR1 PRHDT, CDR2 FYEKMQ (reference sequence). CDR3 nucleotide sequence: TGTGCCAGCAGCTTAGAGGCTAGCGGGAGAGAAGAGACCCAGTACTTC. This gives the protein CASSLEASGREETQYF.

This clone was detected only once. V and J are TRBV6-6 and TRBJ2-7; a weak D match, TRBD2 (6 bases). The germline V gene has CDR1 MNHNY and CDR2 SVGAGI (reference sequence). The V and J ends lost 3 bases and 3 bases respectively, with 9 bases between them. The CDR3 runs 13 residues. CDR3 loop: CASSYGTRYEQYF. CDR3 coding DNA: TGTGCCAGCAGTTATGGGACTCGCTACGAGCAGTACTTC.

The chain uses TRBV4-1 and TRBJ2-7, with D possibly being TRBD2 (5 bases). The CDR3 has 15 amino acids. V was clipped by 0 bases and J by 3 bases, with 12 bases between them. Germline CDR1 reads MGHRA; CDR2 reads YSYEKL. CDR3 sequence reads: CASSQEGLASYEQYF. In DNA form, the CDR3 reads TGCGCCAGCAGCCAAGAGGGCCTAGCAAGCTACGAGCAGTACTTC.

The CDR3 region is CASSAGTSVLETQYF. In DNA form, the CDR3 reads TGTGCCAGCAGCGCTGGGACTAGCGTTCTGGAGACCCAGTACTTC. The chain carries TRBV9 and TRBJ2-5; 10 bases fit TRBD2. CDR1 SGDLS and CDR2 YYNGEE come from the germline V gene. The CDR3 has 15 residues. The ends lost 3 bases at V and 5 bases at J; junction bases unmatched: 7. Using reference TRBV9 and TRBJ2-5 for the parts outside the CDR3, the full variable domain is DSGVTQTPKHLITATGQRVTLRCSPRSGDLSVYWYQQSLDQGLQFLIQYYNGEERAKGNILERFSAQQFPDLHSELNLSSLELGDSALYFCASSAGTSVLETQYFGPGTRLLVL.

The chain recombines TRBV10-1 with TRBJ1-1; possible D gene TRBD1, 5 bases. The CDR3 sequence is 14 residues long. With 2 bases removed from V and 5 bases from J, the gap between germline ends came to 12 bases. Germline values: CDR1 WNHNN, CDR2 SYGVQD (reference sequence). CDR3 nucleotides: TGCGCCAGCAGTGAGGGGCAGGGTTCGACTGAAGCTTTCTTT. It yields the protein CASSEGQGSTEAFF.

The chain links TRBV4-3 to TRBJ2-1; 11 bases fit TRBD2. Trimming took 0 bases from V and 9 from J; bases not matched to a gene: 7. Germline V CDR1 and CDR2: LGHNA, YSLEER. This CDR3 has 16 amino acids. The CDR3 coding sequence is TGCGCCAGCAGCCAAGATGCGGCTAGCGGGAGGAGTGAGCAGTTCTTC. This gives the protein CASSQDAASGRSEQFF.

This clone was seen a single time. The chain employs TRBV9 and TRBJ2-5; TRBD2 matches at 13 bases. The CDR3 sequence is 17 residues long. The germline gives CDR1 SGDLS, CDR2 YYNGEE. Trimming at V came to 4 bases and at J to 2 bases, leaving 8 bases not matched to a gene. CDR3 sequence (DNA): TGTGCCAGCAGCCCCTCGGGACTAGCGGGACCTCAAGAGACCCAGTACTTC. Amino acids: CASSPSGLAGPQETQYF.

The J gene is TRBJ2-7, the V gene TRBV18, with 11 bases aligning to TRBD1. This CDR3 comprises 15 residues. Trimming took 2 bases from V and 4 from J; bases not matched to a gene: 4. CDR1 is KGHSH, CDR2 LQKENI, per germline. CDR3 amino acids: CASSPADRGLYEQYF. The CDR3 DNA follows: TGTGCCAGCTCACCAGCGGACAGGGGGCTTTACGAGCAGTACTTC. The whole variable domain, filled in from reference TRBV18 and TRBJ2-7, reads NAGVMQNPRHLVRRRGQEARLRCSPMKGHSHVYWYRQLPEEGLKFMVYLQKENIIDESGMPKERFSAEFPKEGPSILRIQQVVRGDSAAYFCASSPADRGLYEQYFGPGTRLTVT.

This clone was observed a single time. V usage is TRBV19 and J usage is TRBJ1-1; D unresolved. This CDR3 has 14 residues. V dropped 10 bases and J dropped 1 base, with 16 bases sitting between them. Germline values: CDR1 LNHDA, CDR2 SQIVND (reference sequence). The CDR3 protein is CATHAGYGNTEAFF. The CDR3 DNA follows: TGTGCCACCCATGCGGGGTACGGGAACACTGAAGCTTTCTTT.

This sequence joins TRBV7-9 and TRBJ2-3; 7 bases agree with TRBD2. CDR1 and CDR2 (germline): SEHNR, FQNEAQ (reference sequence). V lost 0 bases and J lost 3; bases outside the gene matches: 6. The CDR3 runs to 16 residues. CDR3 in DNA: TGTGCCAGCAGCTTAGCAGTGGGAGGGAGGACAGATACGCAGTATTTT. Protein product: CASSLAVGGRTDTQYF.

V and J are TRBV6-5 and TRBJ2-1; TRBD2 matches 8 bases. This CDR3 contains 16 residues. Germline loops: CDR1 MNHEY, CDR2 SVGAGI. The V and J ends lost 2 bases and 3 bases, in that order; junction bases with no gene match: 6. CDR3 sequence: CASSYLQRERYNEQFF. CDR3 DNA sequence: TGTGCCAGCAGTTACCTACAGCGGGAGCGCTACAATGAGCAGTTCTTC.

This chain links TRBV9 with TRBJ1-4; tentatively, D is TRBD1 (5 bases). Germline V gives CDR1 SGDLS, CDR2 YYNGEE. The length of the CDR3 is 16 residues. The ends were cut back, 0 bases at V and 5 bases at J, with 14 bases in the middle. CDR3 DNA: TGTGCCAGCAGCGTAGGTCGGGACTCGGTGAATGAAAAACTGTTTTTT. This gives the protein CASSVGRDSVNEKLFF.

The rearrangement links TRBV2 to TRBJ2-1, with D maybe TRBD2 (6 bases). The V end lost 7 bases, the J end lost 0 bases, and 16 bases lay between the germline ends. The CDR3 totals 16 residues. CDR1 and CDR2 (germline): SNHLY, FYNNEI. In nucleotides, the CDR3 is TGTGCCAGCAACGGAGGGCTTCTGAGCTCCTACAATGAGCAGTTCTTC. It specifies CASNGGLLSSYNEQFF.

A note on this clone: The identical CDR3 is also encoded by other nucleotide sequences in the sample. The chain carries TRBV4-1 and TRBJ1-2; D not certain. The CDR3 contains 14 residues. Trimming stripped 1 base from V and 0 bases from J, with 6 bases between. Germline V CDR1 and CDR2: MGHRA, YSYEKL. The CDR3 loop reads CASSQGTANYGYTF. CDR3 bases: TGCGCCAGCAGCCAAGGCACAGCTAACTATGGCTACACCTTC.

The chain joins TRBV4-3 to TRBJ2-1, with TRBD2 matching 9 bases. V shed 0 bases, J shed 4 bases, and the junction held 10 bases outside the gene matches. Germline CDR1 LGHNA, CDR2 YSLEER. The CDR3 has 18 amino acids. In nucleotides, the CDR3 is TGCGCCAGCAGCCAAGAGTCCCCACGGCGGGAGGGTTACAATGAGCAGTTCTTC. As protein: CASSQESPRREGYNEQFF.

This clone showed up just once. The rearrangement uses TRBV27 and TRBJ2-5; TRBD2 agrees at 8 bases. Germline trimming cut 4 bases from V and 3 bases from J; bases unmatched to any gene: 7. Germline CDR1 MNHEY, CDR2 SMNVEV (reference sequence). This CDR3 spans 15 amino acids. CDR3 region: CASSSGTRVEETQYF. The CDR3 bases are TGTGCCAGCAGTTCCGGGACTAGGGTGGAAGAGACCCAGTACTTC.

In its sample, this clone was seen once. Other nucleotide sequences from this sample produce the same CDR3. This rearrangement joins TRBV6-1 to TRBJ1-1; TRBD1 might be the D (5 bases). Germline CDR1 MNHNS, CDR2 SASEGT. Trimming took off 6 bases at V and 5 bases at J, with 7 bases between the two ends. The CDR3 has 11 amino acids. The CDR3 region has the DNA TGTGCCAGCAGGGAGGGGACTGAAGCTTTCTTT. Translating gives CASREGTEAFF.

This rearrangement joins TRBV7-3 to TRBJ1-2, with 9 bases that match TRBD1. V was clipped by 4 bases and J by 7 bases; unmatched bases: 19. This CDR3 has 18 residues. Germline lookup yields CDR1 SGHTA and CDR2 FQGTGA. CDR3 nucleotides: TGTGCCAGCAGCTGTCATATACCGGGACAGGGTTCGGGTGGTGGCTACACCTTC. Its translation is CASSCHIPGQGSGGGYTF.